The 16 T cell receptor beta chains below all came from one sample that was sequenced in a study of T cell responses to AZD1222 COVID-19 vaccine. This table comes from immunoSEQ multiplex PCR, and its TCRdb copy is limited to in-frame clones, with some not included. The table includes roughly 120,000 clones, approximately 92% detected once. Sequenced here: peripheral blood, sampled 28 days after the second AZD1222 dose. These receptors all stem from an adult who received the AZD1222 COVID-19 vaccine.

The CDR3 loop is CASSYSQIDQPQHF. Written as DNA, the CDR3 is TGTGCCAGCAGTTACTCACAGATAGATCAGCCCCAGCATTTT. This sequence joins TRBV6-2 or TRBV6-3 and TRBJ1-5; D call uncertain. V was shortened by 0 bases and J by 5 bases, with 8 bases between the two germline ends. The CDR3 sequence is 14 residues long. Per germline, CDR1 MNHEY and CDR2 SVGEGT.

The rearrangement links TRBV18 to TRBJ1-2, with 10 bases matching TRBD1. The length of the CDR3 is 15 residues. Looked up from germline, CDR1 is KGHSH and CDR2 is LQKENI. J lost 0 bases, V lost 5 bases, and 3 bases had no gene match. In DNA, the CDR3 is TGTGCCAGCTCATCGGGACAGGGGCCTAACTATGGCTACACCTTC. It encodes CASSSGQGPNYGYTF.

V usage is TRBV13 and J usage is TRBJ1-6, with TRBD1 as a possible D gene (6 bases). Germline V gene sequence: CDR1 PRHDT, CDR2 FYEKMQ (reference sequence). The CDR3 length is 14 residues. V lost 1 base, J lost 9 bases, and 10 bases lay in between. The CDR3 sequence is CASSLDRASSPLHF. DNA of the CDR3: TGTGCCAGCAGCTTAGACAGGGCTAGTTCACCCCTCCACTTT. Full variable domain (rest looked up from reference TRBV13 and TRBJ1-6): AAGVIQSPRHLIKEKRETATLKCYPIPRHDTVYWYQQGPGQDPQFLISFYEKMQSDKGSIPDRFSAQQFSDYHSELNMSSLELGDSALYFCASSLDRASSPLHFGNGTRLTVT.

This sequence joins TRBV5-8 and TRBJ1-1, with a weak D call TRBD1 (5 bases). This CDR3 has 15 amino acids. Germline loops: CDR1 SGHTS, CDR2 YDEGEE. The ends were cut back, 3 bases at V and 0 bases at J, with 12 bases in the middle. The CDR3 sequence is CASSSRQIVNTEAFF. CDR3 nucleotides: TGTGCCAGCAGCTCTCGACAGATAGTGAACACTGAAGCTTTCTTT. Complete variable domain (other parts from reference TRBV5-8 and TRBJ1-1): EAGVTQSPTHLIKTRGQQATLRCSPISGHTSVYWYQQALGLGLQFLLWYDEGEERNRGNFPPRFSGRQFPNYSSELNVNALELEDSALYLCASSSRQIVNTEAFFGQGTRLTVV.

This sequence joins TRBV6-4 and TRBJ2-1; no reliable D call. Germline V gene sequence: CDR1 MRHNA, CDR2 SNTAGT. V was pared by 0 bases and J by 2 bases, with 8 bases between. The CDR3 is 15 amino acids. CDR3 nucleotide sequence: TGTGCCAGCAGTGACTCGGGCGATACCTACAATGAGCAGTTCTTC. Protein sequence: CASSDSGDTYNEQFF.

The chain carries TRBV5-1 and TRBJ1-1, with 7 bases identical to TRBD1. The CDR3 runs to 13 residues. Trimming at V came to 4 bases and at J to 5 bases, leaving 5 bases not matched to a gene. CDR1 is SGHRS and CDR2 is YFSETQ in the germline V gene. The chain's CDR3 is CASSIAGGTEAFF. The CDR3 nucleotides read TGCGCCAGCAGCATAGCAGGGGGGACTGAAGCTTTCTTT.

The chain uses TRBV11-3 and TRBJ2-5, with D maybe TRBD2 (5 bases). The CDR3 sequence is 14 residues long. V was shortened by 5 bases and J by 4 bases, with 14 bases between the two germline ends. CDR1 is SGHNT and CDR2 is YENEEA in the germline V gene. The CDR3 bases are TGTGCCAGCAGCACGACCGCCGCGGGAGAGACCCAGTACTTC. Translated: CASSTTAAGETQYF.

The V gene is TRBV5-4, the J gene TRBJ2-5; 8 bases are shared with TRBD1. There are 15 residues in the CDR3. CDR1 SGHNT and CDR2 YYREEE come from the germline V gene (reference sequence). The V gene end was trimmed by 5 bases and the J gene end by 2 bases; junction bases not matched to a gene: 8. CDR3 residues: CASRVDRDVQETQYF. The CDR3 DNA follows: TGTGCCAGCAGAGTGGACAGGGATGTGCAAGAGACCCAGTACTTC.

The chain employs TRBV6-6 and TRBJ1-4; no clear D. Germline V gives CDR1 MNHNY, CDR2 SVGAGI (reference sequence). The CDR3 sequence is 10 residues long. The V and J ends lost 6 bases and 8 bases respectively, with 4 bases between them. The chain's CDR3 is CASRSEKLFF. CDR3 coding DNA: TGTGCCAGCAGGTCCGAAAAACTGTTTTTT.

This clone has just one count. In nucleotides, the CDR3 is TGTGCCAGCAGTTACGGCAGTTCTTCCTACGAGCAGTACTTC. Translation: CASSYGSSSYEQYF. This chain joins TRBV6-6 and TRBJ2-7, with D unclear. This CDR3 contains 14 residues. With 2 bases removed from V and 1 base from J, the gap between germline ends came to 9 bases. Germline V gives CDR1 MNHNY, CDR2 SVGAGI (reference sequence).

V gene TRBV20-1 combines with J gene TRBJ2-6; unclear D gene. This CDR3 contains 11 residues. Germline CDR1 and CDR2: DFQATT and SNEGSKA (reference sequence). Trimming cost V 1 base and J 5 bases, with 0 bases left between them. The CDR3 bases are TGCAGTGCTAGAGGGGCCAACGTCCTGACTTTC. Translated: CSARGANVLTF.

The chain recombines TRBV11-1 with TRBJ2-3; unclear D gene. CDR3 length: 15 amino acids. CDR1 is SGHAT and CDR2 is FQDESV in the germline V gene (reference sequence). The V gene lost 4 bases and the J gene lost 2 bases, with 13 bases spanning the gap. The CDR3 nucleotides read TGTGCCAGCAGCTCCTATGACTCGGCCACAGATACGCAGTATTTT. Translated: CASSSYDSATDTQYF.

The rearrangement links TRBV10-1 to TRBJ1-1; a weak D match, TRBD1 (6 bases). In germline, CDR1 is WNHNN, CDR2 SYGVQD (reference sequence). The V gene lost 4 bases and the J gene lost 13 bases, with 16 bases spanning the gap. The CDR3 is 12 residues long. CDR3 loop: CASSGPQGIDFF. CDR3 DNA: TGCGCCAGCAGTGGACCACAGGGTATTGATTTCTTT.

V gene TRBV7-9 combines with J gene TRBJ2-1, with D hard to call. The CDR3 runs 12 residues. V was trimmed by 5 bases and J by 5 bases, leaving 7 bases between them. The germline V gene has CDR1 SEHNR and CDR2 FQNEAQ (reference sequence). In nucleotides, the CDR3 is TGTGCCAGCAGCCCACGGAACAATGAGCAGTTCTTC. It codes for CASSPRNNEQFF.

This chain joins TRBV12-3 or TRBV12-4 and TRBJ1-2; the match to TRBD1 covers 8 bases. CDR3 size: 13 residues. V shed 4 bases and J 8 bases; nucleotides not matched to a gene: 6. CDR3 DNA: TGTGCCAGCAGTTACAGGGGGGTTGACGGCTACACCTTC. Its translation: CASSYRGVDGYTF.

This clone has a single count. The genes are TRBV2 and TRBJ1-5; D unclear. CDR3 size: 15 residues. The ends were cut back, 6 bases at V and 9 bases at J, with 21 bases in the middle. From germline, CDR1 is SNHLY and CDR2 FYNNEI. DNA of the CDR3: TGTGCCAGCAGGAAGGACGGGAGCAATAGGATGCCCCAGCATTTT. Its translation is CASRKDGSNRMPQHF. Full variable domain (missing parts from reference TRBV2 and TRBJ1-5): EPEVTQTPSHQVTQMGQEVILRCVPISNHLYFYWYRQILGQKVEFLVSFYNNEISEKSEIFDDQFSVERPDGSNFTLKIRSTKLEDSAMYFCASRKDGSNRMPQHFGDGTRLSIL.